This T cell receptor beta chain was sequenced for a study of blood T cells in healthy people across ages. Primed by a sample-barcoded 5' primer and a J-beta primer mix, a second PCR proceeded for about 7 to 11 cycles. TCRdb ran MiXCR on the 5' RACE reads and lists one entry per CDR3 protein. Of about 720,000 distinct CDR3 sequences listed, roughly 20% are singletons. The V segment lost 6 bases and the J segment 1 base; nucleotides outside the gene matches: 6. The CDR3 sequence is 15 residues long. Per the germline V gene, CDR1 is SGHTA and CDR2 is FQGNSA. This clonotype originated in a man aged 65-85 years in good health. The V gene is TRBV7-2, the J gene TRBJ2-3; 8 bases map to TRBD1. Sequencing was done on a sample of blood. CDR3 coding DNA: TGTGCCAGCAGGAATACAGGGGGACGCACAGATACGCAGTATTTT. Its protein product is CASRNTGGRTDTQYF.